A single sample gave rise to the 25 T cell receptor beta chains below, sequenced in a study of regulatory T cells in long-lasting Graves disease (dated by TCRdb to the early 2020s). The sample's time point label, decoded: persistent/refractory GD, antithyroid drugs over 5 years with positive TRAb. For both TCR sequencing and RNA sequencing, RNA was extracted from PBMCs using TRIzol. Library preparation was by multiplex PCR. TCRdb records Illumina HiSeq 4000 as the sequencer. TCR beta libraries were built with iRepertoire HTBI primers and Arm-PCR amplification of CDR3 regions. TCRdb reprocessing: public reads trimmed at Q25 with fastp, clones called with MiXCR, in-frame beta chains kept. Rows matching on CDR3 protein sequence are summarized as one entry with the most common DNA and genes. The sample records about 660,000 distinct CDR3 sequences, around 30% of which are singletons. The ten top clones hold about two fifths of the sample.

The material was peripheral blood mononuclear cells (PBMCs), obtained when the disease was refractory, from a patient treated with antithyroid drugs. The receptors stem from a female donor with Graves disease.

J is TRBJ2-7 and V is TRBV5-1; 8 bases are a match to TRBD2. Trimming cost V 0 bases and J 10 bases; bases outside gene matches: 6. Germline V lookup: CDR1 SGHRS, CDR2 YFSETQ. This CDR3 has 13 amino acids. Here the CDR3 DNA reads TGCGCCAGCAGCTTGGCGAGACTAGCGCCTCAGTACTTC. It translates to CASSLARLAPQYF.

The gene calls are TRBV2 and TRBJ2-7; D is perhaps TRBD1 or TRBD2 (5 bases each). The V gene's germline CDR1 is SNHLY and CDR2 FYNNEI. V was shortened by 9 bases and J by 0 bases, with 15 bases between the two germline ends. The CDR3 runs 14 residues. This CDR3 is CARSRDPSSYEQYF. The CDR3 DNA sequence: TGTGCCAGAAGCAGGGACCCGAGCTCCTACGAGCAGTACTTC.

This chain links TRBV6-1 with TRBJ1-6; the D gene is possibly TRBD1 (5 bases). The ends were cut back, 11 bases at V and 0 bases at J, with 23 bases in the middle. This CDR3 spans 18 amino acids. Germline V gene sequence: CDR1 MNHNS, CDR2 SASEGT. In DNA form, the CDR3 reads TGTGCCGACACCCCGCCTCCAGGGATCGGCTCCTATAATTCACCCCTCCACTTT. Its protein is CADTPPPGIGSYNSPLHF.

V gene TRBV20-1 combines with J gene TRBJ2-7, with TRBD2 matching over 9 bases. The CDR3 contains 15 residues. The J segment lost 0 bases and the V segment lost 1 base, leaving 4 bases of the junction unmatched. CDR1 is DFQATT and CDR2 is SNEGSKA in the germline V gene (reference sequence). CDR3 sequence: CSARVISGSSYEQYF. The CDR3 DNA sequence: TGCAGTGCTAGAGTCATTAGCGGGAGCTCCTACGAGCAGTACTTC.

This clonotype was seen many times. The V call is TRBV28, the J call TRBJ1-2; D is unclear. The CDR3 extends over 12 amino acids. Germline CDR1 MDHEN, CDR2 SYDVKM. V lost 5 bases and J 1 base, leaving 5 bases between the germline ends. The CDR3 region is CASSRDNYGYTF. The DNA for the CDR3 is TGTGCCAGCAGTAGGGATAACTATGGCTACACCTTC.

The chain employs TRBV19 and TRBJ1-5; 7 bases are a match to TRBD1. The CDR3 covers 14 residues. The germline V gene has CDR1 LNHDA and CDR2 SQIVND (reference sequence). The trim removed 5 bases at V and 5 bases at J, leaving 6 bases unmatched. DNA for the CDR3: TGTGCCAGTAGTTACAGGGGTGGGGATCAGCCCCAGCATTTT. Residues: CASSYRGGDQPQHF.

The chain recombines TRBV6-1 with TRBJ2-7; D not resolved. Per germline, CDR1 MNHNS and CDR2 SASEGT. CDR3 length: 14 amino acids. V dropped 6 bases and J dropped 3 bases, with 15 bases sitting between them. CDR3 sequence (DNA): TGTGCCAGCAGGATCCTTCAGGACGGCTACGAGCAGTACTTC. Translation gives CASRILQDGYEQYF.

As for this clonotype: One end of the junction fails to match germline, which may point to a read error. The chain employs TRBV10-3 and TRBJ1-2; TRBD1 agrees at 10 bases. The CDR3 totals 16 residues. Germline V gives CDR1 ENHRY, CDR2 SYGVKD. CDR3 region: CGISGGSGTGAYGYTF. As DNA, the CDR3 is TGTGGCATCAGTGGAGGTAGCGGGACAGGGGCCTATGGCTACACCTTC.

This clonotype was seen more than once but under ten times. One end of the junction does not line up with germline, which may come from a read error. V and J are TRBV12-5 and TRBJ2-7; 7 bases match TRBD1. This CDR3 is 12 amino acids long. Germline-derived CDR1 and CDR2 are LGHNT and FRNRAP. CDR3 DNA: TGTGCTAGTGGTTACACAGGGGACCAACCCGCCTTC. Residues: CASGYTGDQPAF.

The V gene is TRBV5-1, the J gene TRBJ1-3; possibly TRBD1 for D (5 bases). V lost 4 bases and J lost 0, with 11 bases in between. The length of the CDR3 is 15 residues. In germline, CDR1 is SGHRS, CDR2 YFSETQ. The CDR3 DNA reads TGCGCCAGCAGCACTGACAGCCGCTCTGGAAACACCATATATTTT. Its translation is CASSTDSRSGNTIYF.

There are a few counts of this clonotype. The V gene is TRBV5-1, the J gene TRBJ1-1; D might be TRBD1 (6 bases). The CDR3 covers 15 residues. The germline V and J ends were trimmed by 4 bases and 7 bases, with 20 bases remaining between them. Germline CDR1 SGHRS, CDR2 YFSETQ. CDR3 residues: CASSPRGGVGGEAFF. CDR3 bases: TGCGCCAGCAGCCCGCGAGGGGGGGTGGGTGGTGAAGCTTTCTTT.

This clonotype has only a few counts. This chain links TRBV27 with TRBJ1-5, with TRBD1 matching over 7 bases. This CDR3 spans 14 amino acids. With 8 bases clipped from V and 1 base from J, the junction kept 5 bases outside the gene matches. The germline gives CDR1 MNHEY, CDR2 SMNVEV (reference sequence). For the CDR3, the DNA is TGTGCCAGCCGGACAGGAGTCAGCAATCAGCCCCAGCATTTT. Protein: CASRTGVSNQPQHF.

This clonotype was detected only a few times. V usage is TRBV12-3 or TRBV12-4 and J usage is TRBJ1-6; no reliable D call. The CDR3 contains 17 residues. With 5 bases removed from V and 9 bases from J, the gap between germline ends came to 23 bases. The CDR3 is CASSPATISGLGSPLHF. As DNA, the CDR3 is TGTGCCAGCAGTCCCGCAACGATTTCCGGACTTGGTTCACCCCTCCACTTT.

The chain links TRBV7-8 to TRBJ1-4; the D gene is possibly TRBD1 (5 bases). Deletions cut 3 bases from V and 8 bases from J, with 16 bases between. This CDR3 region has 15 residues. Germline V gene lookup returns CDR1 SGHVS and CDR2 FQNEAQ. In DNA form, the CDR3 reads TGTGCCAGCAGCTTCGTACGGGGCGGGGGGGAAAAACTGTTTTTT. Protein sequence: CASSFVRGGGEKLFF.

This clonotype showed up just a few times. The chain joins TRBV2 to TRBJ1-5, with 9 bases lining up with TRBD1. The CDR3 is made up of 15 amino acids. Losses at the gene ends were 6 bases for V and 3 bases for J; bases not matched to a gene: 6. Germline V gene lookup returns CDR1 SNHLY and CDR2 FYNNEI. This chain's CDR3 is CASRTGQGTNQPQHF. The CDR3 region has the DNA TGTGCCAGCAGGACTGGACAGGGGACCAATCAGCCCCAGCATTTT. The whole variable domain, remainder taken from reference TRBV2 and TRBJ1-5, is EPEVTQTPSHQVTQMGQEVILRCVPISNHLYFYWYRQILGQKVEFLVSFYNNEISEKSEIFDDQFSVERPDGSNFTLKIRSTKLEDSAMYFCASRTGQGTNQPQHFGDGTRLSIL.

As to this clonotype: The junction shows a germline mismatch at one end, possibly a read error. The chain couples TRBV20-1 to TRBJ2-5, with 7 bases lining up with TRBD2. Germline lookup yields CDR1 DFQATT and CDR2 SNEGSKA (reference sequence). The CDR3 length is 15 residues. CDR3 sequence reads: CSARRAGAGQETQHF. CDR3 sequence (DNA): TGCAGTGCTAGGAGGGCGGGAGCGGGCCAAGAGACCCAGCACTTC.

Note on this clonotype: The junction shows a germline mismatch at one end, possibly a read error. The chain carries TRBV25-1 and TRBJ1-1; D possibly corresponds to TRBD1 (5 bases). The germline gives CDR1 MGHDK, CDR2 SYGVNS. The CDR3 runs 15 residues. CDR3: CASSEAGTLNTEASF. CDR3 in DNA: TGTGCCAGCAGTGAAGCAGGGACTCTGAACACTGAAGCTTCCTTT. The full variable domain, completed using reference TRBV25-1 and TRBJ1-1, is EADIYQTPRYLVIGTGKKITLECSQTMGHDKMYWYQQDPGMELHLIHYSYGVNSTEKGDLSSESTVSRIRTEHFPLTLESARPSHTSQYLCASSEAGTLNTEASFGQGTRLTVV.

The chain is built from TRBV3-1 and TRBJ1-2, with D perhaps matching TRBD1 (5 bases). CDR3 length: 13 amino acids. Trimming left V 2 bases short and J 4 bases short, with 8 bases between. Germline loops: CDR1 LGHDT, CDR2 YNNKEL (reference sequence). DNA of the CDR3: TGTGCCAGCAGCCAATCGACAGTCTATGGCTACACCTTC. It yields the protein CASSQSTVYGYTF.

The rearrangement uses TRBV10-3 and TRBJ1-5; TRBD1 is a possible D gene (6 bases). Germline V gene data show CDR1 as ENHRY and CDR2 as SYGVKD. V lost 8 bases, J lost 2 bases, and 10 bases lay in between. The CDR3 extends over 13 amino acids. The CDR3 bases are TGTGCCATCCAACAGGGTGGCAATCAGCCCCAGCATTTT. Its translation is CAIQQGGNQPQHF.

This clonotype occurred a few times. The gene calls are TRBV15 and TRBJ2-5, with TRBD2 matching 10 bases. The length of the CDR3 is 16 residues. With V trimmed by 7 bases and J by 2 bases, 10 bases remained unmatched. Per the germline V gene, CDR1 is LNHNV and CDR2 is YYDKDF (reference sequence). Written as DNA, the CDR3 is TGTGCCACCACTCCAAATAGACTAGCGGGTCAAGAGACCCAGTACTTC. Translation gives CATTPNRLAGQETQYF. Drawing the rest from reference TRBV15 and TRBJ2-5, the complete variable domain is DAMVIQNPRYQVTQFGKPVTLSCSQTLNHNVMYWYQQKSSQAPKLLFHYYDKDFNNEADTPDNFQSRRPNTSFCFLDIRSPGLGDTAMYLCATTPNRLAGQETQYFGPGTRLLVL.

This clonotype was counted a few times. The rearrangement links TRBV7-8 to TRBJ1-2; D is unclear. The V end was cut by 5 bases, the J end by 3 bases, with 10 bases between. Germline V lookup: CDR1 SGHVS, CDR2 FQNEAQ. This CDR3 has 13 residues. The CDR3 bases are TGTGCCAGCAGCCCGGGGATCTACTATGGCTACACCTTC. This gives the protein CASSPGIYYGYTF.

The sample holds many counts of this clonotype. This chain uses TRBV28 with TRBJ1-5, with D perhaps TRBD1 (6 bases). The germline V and J ends were trimmed by 2 bases and 1 base, with 12 bases remaining between them. The CDR3 spans 16 residues. Germline assignment: CDR1 MDHEN and CDR2 SYDVKM. CDR3 coding DNA: TGTGCCAGCAGTTTAAGCACAGGGTTAAGCAATCAGCCCCAGCATTTT. Translating gives CASSLSTGLSNQPQHF.

The genes are TRBV7-9 and TRBJ1-4; D might be TRBD1 (5 bases). Germline CDR1 is SEHNR and CDR2 is FQNEAQ (reference sequence). Trimming stripped 5 bases from V and 8 bases from J, with 15 bases between. The CDR3 spans 14 residues. The CDR3 region is CASSPDKAGEKLFF. The CDR3 DNA sequence: TGTGCCAGCAGCCCCGATAAGGCAGGGGAAAAACTGTTTTTT.

There are a few counts of this clonotype. The CDR3 region is CASSRDGEQFF. Written as DNA, the CDR3 is TGCGCCAGCAGCAGAGATGGTGAGCAGTTCTTC. V is TRBV5-1 and J is TRBJ2-1; D ambiguous. The length of the CDR3 is 11 residues. Trimming cost V 4 bases and J 9 bases, with 8 bases left between them. Germline V lookup: CDR1 SGHRS, CDR2 YFSETQ.

The CDR3 reads CASSSRTGALNPLHF. In DNA form, the CDR3 reads TGTGCCAGCAGCTCTAGGACAGGCGCTCTTAACCCCCTCCACTTT. This rearrangement joins TRBV7-2 to TRBJ1-6; TRBD1 aligns across 7 bases. The germline V gene encodes CDR1 SGHTA and CDR2 FQGNSA. CDR3 length equals 15 residues. J gave up 13 bases and V 4 bases, and 13 bases lay outside the gene matches.